This T cell receptor (beta chain) is from a study of T cell changes during pregnancy in multiple sclerosis. Between the trimmed V and J ends, which lost 4 bases and 5 bases, there was a span of 11 bases. The CDR3 is 13 amino acids. Germline CDR1 and CDR2: SQVTM and ANQGSEA. Profiling relied on immunoSEQ multiplex PCR, and the TCRdb table lists in-frame clones only, not all of them. Found here are roughly 77,000 clones, roughly 89% of them singletons; the top ten hold less than 2%. Source: peripheral blood, taken in the second trimester of pregnancy. The sequence was obtained from a female donor with multiple sclerosis, enrolled in a pregnancy study. The rearrangement links TRBV29-1 to TRBJ2-2; D may be TRBD1 (6 bases). CDR3 residues: CSVGRGGTGELFF. CDR3 DNA: TGCAGCGTTGGCAGGGGTGGAACCGGGGAGCTGTTTTTT.